The present TCR beta chain was sequenced within a study of technical replicates of blood from four donors. Using immunoSEQ multiplex PCR, the repertoire was profiled, and TCRdb retains in-frame clones only, with some absent. The sample has 65,000 to 80,000 clones, over 95% seen once. Germline V gene data show CDR1 as LNHDA and CDR2 as SQIVND (reference sequence). CDR3 length: 19 residues. V lost 1 base and J lost 5; bases outside the gene matches: 19. This sequence joins TRBV19 and TRBJ1-2; TRBD1 matches at 7 bases. This TCR was recovered from a human donor in good health. Material: T cells isolated from PBMCs. The CDR3 loop reads CASSIVLFIPRDRAYGYTF. CDR3 DNA sequence: TGTGCCAGTAGTATAGTGTTGTTTATCCCGCGTGACAGGGCTTATGGCTACACCTTC. Combining the CDR3 with reference TRBV19 and TRBJ1-2 gives the whole variable domain DGGITQSPKYLFRKEGQNVTLSCEQNLNHDAMYWYRQDPGQGLRLIYYSQIVNDFQKGDIAEGYSVSREKKESFPLTVTSAQKNPTAFYLCASSIVLFIPRDRAYGYTFGSGTRLTVV.